This T cell receptor beta chain was sequenced during a study of T cell responses to AZD1222 COVID-19 vaccine. Measured with immunoSEQ multiplex PCR; TCRdb has only the in-frame clones, and not every one. The sample includes 130,000 to 150,000 clones, 75% to 95% of them seen just once. Sequencing used peripheral blood, obtained on day 0 of AZD1222 vaccination. The origin of this receptor is an adult in good health.

The CDR3 bases are TGTGCCAGCAGCCCACGGGGACTAGCGGGATTTCCCTCCTACGAGCAGTACTTC. This codes for CASSPRGLAGFPSYEQYF. The chain recombines TRBV7-9 with TRBJ2-7; 13 positions agree with TRBD2. The junction had 10 bases not matched to a gene; V was cut back by 5 bases and J by 0 bases. CDR1 and CDR2 (germline): SEHNR, FQNEAQ (reference sequence). The length of the CDR3 is 18 residues.